A single T cell receptor (beta chain) is shown here with its context. As yet, its antigen is unknown. The table came from immunoSEQ multiplex PCR; TCRdb's copy has only in-frame clones and leaves some out. The sample comprises about 85,000 clones, more than 75% of which are singletons, and 0.3% to 0.4% rests with the top ten. This sample was included in a study of OX40 agonist ivuxolimab in advanced cancers. Study outcomes and limitations: There were also nonresponders showing low normalized T-cell clonal expansion.

The investigators sampled blood at baseline, at cycle 4 day 1, and at cycle 7 day 1. V gave up 5 bases and J gave up 4 bases, with 12 bases separating them. Germline V CDR1 and CDR2: LNHDA, SQIVND (reference sequence). The CDR3 sequence is 15 residues long. The sequence was collected from an adult with an advanced solid tumor such as melanoma, head and neck, liver or kidney cancer. The sequenced sample was CD4+ or CD8+ T cells sorted from blood, obtained in a trial of the OX40 agonist ivuxolimab. The V and J genes are TRBV19 and TRBJ2-6, with a tentative D call TRBD2 (5 bases). CDR3 coding DNA: TGTGCCAGTAGTCTGAGGGAGTCGGGGGCCAACGTCCTGACTTTC. Encoded protein: CASSLRESGANVLTF.